Below, one T cell receptor (beta chain) is given with its context. Its antigen remains unidentified. No base quality information exists; no much larger clone differs at one position. The source of the sample is a study of T cells after posttransplantation cyclophosphamide (dated by TCRdb to about 2016). Describing the broader study: Using TRB sequencing, the study followed how the T cell repertoire rebuilt after myeloablative bone marrow transplantation with posttransplantation cyclophosphamide given as GVHD prophylaxis. Samples from around 35 PTCy-treated patients and fewer than 20 related bone marrow donors of those patients were subjected to antigen receptor sequencing. TRB sequencing was also done on up to roughly 3 additional blood samples from 2 to 5.2 years after transplant in 3 patients, and on pretransplant blood from several patients. TRA and TRB clonality were tightly correlated in several samples, so subsequent TCR analyses focused on TRB only. Public TRB sequences were queried against a database of over 3,500 sequences associated with responses to pathogens, tumor antigens, self-antigens and alloantigens. Blood from all 35 or so PTCy patients with 1-year posttransplant specimens was subjected to TRB sequencing. Here is what the overall study found, with its caveats: The TRB repertoires of T cells infiltrating skin or the GI tract showed only limited overlap with the TRB repertoires found in blood. Across the 45 patients, TRB clonality was highly associated with recipient CMV seropositivity and CMV reactivation, and diversity with PTCy was similar to that in the CNI/methotrexate controls. Donor-recipient similarity was low at 1-2 months but increased during the first year, and donor CD8+ memory clones often dominated later blood repertoires.

Viable CD3+CD4+ or CD3+CD8+ cells that were CCR7+CD45RA+CD45RO-CD95-CD27+CD28+ were defined as naive T cells. On the day of marrow donation, related bone marrow donors gave peripheral blood samples. Peripheral blood and bone marrow mononuclear cells were isolated by Ficoll-Hypaque density centrifugation and cryopreserved. Sorting of CD4+ and CD8+ T cells, including naive and memory subsets, was performed by FACS on a FACSAria II. Genomic DNA was used for TRB sequencing, which was performed with the immunoSEQ assay at survey resolution or with the hsTCRB kit. Turning to the authors' computational methods: The immunoSEQ software handled initial read processing, and the LymphoSeq R package was used for repertoire analyses. Clonality was calculated as 1 minus normalized Shannon entropy, and the Gini coefficient was also calculated for each TRB dataset. Phenotypes of unsorted samples were inferred by mapping TRB sequences from sorted subsets of the recipient or donor onto unsorted samples of the same recipient. TCRdb mirrors the immuneACCESS table, restricted to in-frame sequences. Some clones are absent from its copies; in checked studies, under half trace to an unresolved V gene, and the reason for the others is unknown. V and J calls and clone size are those listed in that table; D and trimming were worked out from the DNA. The table for this sample lists tens of thousands of clones; approximately 98% of them were counted only once. 0.15% to 0.2% of the sample comes from the top ten.

The CDR3 measures 14 amino acids from cysteine to phenylalanine. The kept DNA is CDR3 alone, 42 bases in frame from the first base. V is pruned by 4 bases and J by 4 bases, leaving 6 bases of the junction without a gene match. According to the germline V gene (reference sequence), CDR1 reads LNHDA and CDR2 reads SQIVND. Specimen: naive CD4+ T cells sorted from PBMCs. The receptor's source is a middle-aged man in good health, CMV-negative, and a related stem cell transplant donor. The sequence joins TRBV19 to TRBJ2-7, with TRBD1 identical over 8 junction bases. The nucleotide sequence is TGTGCCAGTAGTAAGGACAGGGATCTTTACGAGCAGTACTTC. This translates into CASSKDRDLYEQYF.